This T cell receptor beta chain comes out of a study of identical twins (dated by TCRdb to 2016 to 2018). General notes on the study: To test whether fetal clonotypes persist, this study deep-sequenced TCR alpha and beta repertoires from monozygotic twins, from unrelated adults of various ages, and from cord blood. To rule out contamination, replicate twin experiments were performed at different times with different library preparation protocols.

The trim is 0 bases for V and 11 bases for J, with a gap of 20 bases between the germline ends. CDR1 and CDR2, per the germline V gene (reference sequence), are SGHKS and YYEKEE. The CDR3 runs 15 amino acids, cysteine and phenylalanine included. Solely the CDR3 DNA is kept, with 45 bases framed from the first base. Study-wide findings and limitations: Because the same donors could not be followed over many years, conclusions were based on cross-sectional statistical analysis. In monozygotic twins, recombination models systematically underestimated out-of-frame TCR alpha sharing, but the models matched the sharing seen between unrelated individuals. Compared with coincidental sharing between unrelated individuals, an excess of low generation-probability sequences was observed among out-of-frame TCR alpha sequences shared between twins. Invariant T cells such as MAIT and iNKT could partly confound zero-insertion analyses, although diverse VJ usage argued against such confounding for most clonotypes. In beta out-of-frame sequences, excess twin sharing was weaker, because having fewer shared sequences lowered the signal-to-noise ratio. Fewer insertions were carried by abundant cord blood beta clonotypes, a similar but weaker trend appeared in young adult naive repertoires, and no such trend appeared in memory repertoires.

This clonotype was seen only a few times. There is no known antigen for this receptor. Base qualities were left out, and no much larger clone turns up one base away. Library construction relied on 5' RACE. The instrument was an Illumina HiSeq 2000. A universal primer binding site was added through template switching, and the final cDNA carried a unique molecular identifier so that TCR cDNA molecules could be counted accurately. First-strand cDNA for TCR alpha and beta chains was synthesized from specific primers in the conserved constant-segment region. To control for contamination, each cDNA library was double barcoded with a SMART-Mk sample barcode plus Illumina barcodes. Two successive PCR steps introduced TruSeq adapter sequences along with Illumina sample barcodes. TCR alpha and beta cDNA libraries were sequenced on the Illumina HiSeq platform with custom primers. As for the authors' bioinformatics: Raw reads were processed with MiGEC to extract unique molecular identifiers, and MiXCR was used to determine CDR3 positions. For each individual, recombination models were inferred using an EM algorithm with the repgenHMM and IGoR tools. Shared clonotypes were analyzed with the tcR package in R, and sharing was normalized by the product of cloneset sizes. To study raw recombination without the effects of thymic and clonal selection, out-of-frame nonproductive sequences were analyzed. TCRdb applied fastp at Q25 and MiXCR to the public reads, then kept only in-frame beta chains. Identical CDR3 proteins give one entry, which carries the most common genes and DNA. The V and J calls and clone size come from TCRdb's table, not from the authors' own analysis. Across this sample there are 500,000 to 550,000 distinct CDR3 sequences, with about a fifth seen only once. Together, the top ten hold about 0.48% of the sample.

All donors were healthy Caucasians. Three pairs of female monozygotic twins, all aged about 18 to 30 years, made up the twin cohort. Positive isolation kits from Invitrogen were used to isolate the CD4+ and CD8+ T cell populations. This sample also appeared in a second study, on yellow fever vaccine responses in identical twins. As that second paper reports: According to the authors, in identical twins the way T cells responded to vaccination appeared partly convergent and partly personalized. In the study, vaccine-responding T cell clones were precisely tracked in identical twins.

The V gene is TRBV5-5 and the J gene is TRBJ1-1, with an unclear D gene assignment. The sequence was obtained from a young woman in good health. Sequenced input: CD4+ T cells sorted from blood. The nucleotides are TGTGCCAGCAGCTTGGGCACCCCACCGACCGTAGGGGCTTTCTTT. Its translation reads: CASSLGTPPTVGAFF.